The 20 T cell receptor beta chains below all came from one sample that was sequenced in a study of identifying expanded T cells in peripheral blood. Repertoires were generated with immunoSEQ multiplex PCR, while TCRdb's copy carries only in-frame clones and drops some. The profile shows some 95,000 clones, approximately 83% of them singletons. Sequencing input: blood. The receptors shown here come from a person aged 18-69 years in good health.

The chain recombines TRBV18 with TRBJ2-6, with D perhaps matching TRBD1 (6 bases). The CDR3 has 16 amino acids. The germline V gene encodes CDR1 KGHSH and CDR2 LQKENI. Trimming left V 6 bases short and J 0 bases short, with 12 bases between. The CDR3 loop reads CASSPGAPSGANVLTF. DNA for the CDR3: TGTGCCAGCTCCCCAGGGGCCCCCTCTGGGGCCAACGTCCTGACTTTC.

The rearrangement uses TRBV19 and TRBJ1-5; no firm D call. The CDR3 runs to 15 residues. Deletions cut 0 bases from V and 2 bases from J, with 8 bases between. Germline V gene sequence: CDR1 LNHDA, CDR2 SQIVND (reference sequence). The CDR3 protein is CASSIEGWRNQPQHF. CDR3 bases: TGTGCCAGTAGTATAGAGGGTTGGCGCAATCAGCCCCAGCATTTT.

V usage is TRBV10-3 and J usage is TRBJ2-2; no clear D. The CDR3 length is 11 residues. Germline CDR1 is ENHRY and CDR2 is SYGVKD. Trimming took off 0 bases at V and 10 bases at J, with 3 bases between the two ends. CDR3 amino acids: CAISESEELFF. The CDR3 DNA reads as TGTGCCATCAGTGAGTCTGAGGAGCTGTTTTTT.

V usage is TRBV13 and J usage is TRBJ1-1; weak D call: TRBD1 (6 bases). This CDR3 is built from 15 residues. Per germline, CDR1 PRHDT and CDR2 FYEKMQ (reference sequence). Trimming took off 5 bases at V and 4 bases at J, with 17 bases between the two ends. In DNA, the CDR3 is TGTGCCAGCAGCGAAGGGGGGGCGGGTGGCACTGAAGCTTTCTTT. Amino acids: CASSEGGAGGTEAFF.

The chain has TRBV18 and TRBJ1-2; possible D gene TRBD1, 5 bases. The CDR3 is made up of 17 amino acids. Germline V gene sequence: CDR1 KGHSH, CDR2 LQKENI. V lost 3 bases and J 8 bases, leaving 25 bases between the germline ends. The CDR3 sequence: CASSPSYATLRGRGYTF. The CDR3 DNA follows: TGTGCCAGCTCACCGTCTTACGCGACCCTGAGGGGTCGAGGCTACACCTTC.

The CDR3 loop reads CASSYGQGPEAFF. CDR3 sequence (DNA): TGCGCCAGCAGTTACGGACAGGGGCCTGAAGCTTTCTTT. This chain uses TRBV10-1 with TRBJ1-1; 9 positions match TRBD1. Per germline, CDR1 WNHNN and CDR2 SYGVQD (reference sequence). This CDR3 is built from 13 residues. The V segment lost 5 bases and the J segment 6 bases; nucleotides outside the gene matches: 4.

The chain recombines TRBV25-1 with TRBJ1-5; 8 nucleotides align to TRBD1. This CDR3 is 16 amino acids long. The ends lost 7 bases at V and 8 bases at J; junction bases unmatched: 16. Germline-derived CDR1 and CDR2 are MGHDK and SYGVNS. CDR3 protein: CASTQGAAKPHEPQHF. The CDR3 region has the DNA TGTGCCAGCACCCAGGGGGCGGCGAAACCCCACGAGCCCCAGCATTTT. Filled out from reference TRBV25-1 and TRBJ1-5, the complete variable domain reads EADIYQTPRYLVIGTGKKITLECSQTMGHDKMYWYQQDPGMELHLIHYSYGVNSTEKGDLSSESTVSRIRTEHFPLTLESARPSHTSQYLCASTQGAAKPHEPQHFGDGTRLSIL.

CDR3 DNA sequence: TGTGCCAGCAGTGAAGGACTACGGGACAGGGGGCGGTACTCCTACAATGAGCAGTTCTTC. Translating gives CASSEGLRDRGRYSYNEQFF. The chain combines TRBV6-1 with TRBJ2-1; 12 bases fit TRBD1. The CDR3 spans 20 residues. Germline CDR1 and CDR2: MNHNS and SASEGT. Germline trimming cut 1 base from V and 0 bases from J; bases unmatched to any gene: 10.

The chain couples TRBV11-2 to TRBJ1-1; 9 nucleotides align to TRBD1. The germline CDR1 and CDR2 sequences are SGHAT and FQNNGV. CDR3 length: 14 amino acids. Unmatched junction bases numbered 0, after V lost 3 bases and J lost 1 base. The chain's CDR3 is CASSLGQGNTEAFF. Here the CDR3 DNA reads TGTGCCAGCAGCTTGGGACAGGGGAACACTGAAGCTTTCTTT.

This clone occurred once. This chain links TRBV27 with TRBJ1-1; D gene unclear. The germline gives CDR1 MNHEY, CDR2 SMNVEV (reference sequence). V shed 2 bases and J shed 1 base, with 8 bases lying between them. There are 14 residues in the CDR3. CDR3 bases: TGTGCCAGCAGTTTACTTCGAGGGAACACTGAAGCTTTCTTT. Translating gives CASSLLRGNTEAFF.

The chain is built from TRBV2 and TRBJ1-2; a weak D match, TRBD1 (6 bases). This CDR3 comprises 16 residues. V shed 0 bases and J shed 2 bases, with 13 bases lying between them. Germline V gene sequence: CDR1 SNHLY, CDR2 FYNNEI. The CDR3 nucleotides read TGTGCCAGCAGTGAAGCGGGGATCGACAGGAACTATGGCTACACCTTC. The encoded protein is CASSEAGIDRNYGYTF.

This clone was seen more than once but under ten times. V usage is TRBV7-2 and J usage is TRBJ1-6; TRBD1 might be the D (5 bases). Trimming pared 3 bases from V and 8 bases from J, leaving 11 bases between. The germline gives CDR1 SGHTA, CDR2 FQGNSA. The CDR3 spans 14 residues. CDR3 in amino acids: CASSFRQLYSPLHF. The CDR3, as DNA: TGTGCCAGCAGCTTCCGACAGCTGTATTCACCCCTCCACTTT.

This sequence joins TRBV27 and TRBJ1-2, with D unresolved. Trimming removed 5 bases from V and 3 bases from J, with 16 bases in between. The germline V gene encodes CDR1 MNHEY and CDR2 SMNVEV (reference sequence). The CDR3 is made up of 15 amino acids. CDR3 DNA sequence: TGTGCCAGCAGTCCCCTGTTGGACTTCTACTATGGCTACACCTTC. Translating gives CASSPLLDFYYGYTF.

A single count supports this clone. The chain carries TRBV5-1 and TRBJ1-2; 7 bases are a match to TRBD1. The CDR3 is 13 residues long. Per the germline V gene, CDR1 is SGHRS and CDR2 is YFSETQ. The V gene end was trimmed by 5 bases and the J gene end by 3 bases; junction bases not matched to a gene: 4. The CDR3 sequence: CASRGGNDYGYTF. The CDR3 DNA is TGCGCCAGCAGAGGGGGCAATGACTATGGCTACACCTTC. The variable domain in full, completed from reference TRBV5-1 and TRBJ1-2, reads KAGVTQTPRYLIKTRGQQVTLSCSPISGHRSVSWYQQTPGQGLQFLFEYFSETQRNKGNFPGRFSGRQFSNSRSEMNVSTLELGDSALYLCASRGGNDYGYTFGSGTRLTVV.

The rearrangement links TRBV11-3 to TRBJ2-7, with 9 bases lining up with TRBD2. V dropped 5 bases and J dropped 2; count of bases not matched to a gene: 10. This CDR3 contains 16 residues. Germline lookup yields CDR1 SGHNT and CDR2 YENEEA. The CDR3 coding sequence is TGTGCCAGCAGCGGAGTAGCGGGGGACCACCCCTACGAGCAGTACTTC. It specifies CASSGVAGDHPYEQYF.

V gene TRBV6-5 combines with J gene TRBJ2-1, with D perhaps matching TRBD1 or TRBD2 (5 bases each). The germline CDR1 and CDR2 sequences are MNHEY and SVGAGI. V was clipped by 6 bases and J by 10 bases, with 16 bases between them. CDR3 length: 13 residues. DNA of the CDR3: TGTGCCAGCAGACGGGACGGCCGAGGGGAGCAGTTCTTC. It encodes CASRRDGRGEQFF.

The CDR3 nucleotides read TGTGCCACCAGCAGAGACGACTATGGCTACACCTTC. Its protein product is CATSRDDYGYTF. This chain joins TRBV15 and TRBJ1-2; no definite D call. Trimming pared 0 bases from V and 3 bases from J, leaving 2 bases between. The CDR3 has 12 amino acids. Germline V gives CDR1 LNHNV, CDR2 YYDKDF (reference sequence).

The DNA for the CDR3 is TGTGCCAGCAGCTTTGGGGGGTTAAGGAGCAATCAGCCCCAGCATTTT. It encodes CASSFGGLRSNQPQHF. This chain connects TRBV7-2 to TRBJ1-5; the D gene is possibly TRBD1 (5 bases). This CDR3 is 16 amino acids long. From germline, CDR1 is SGHTA and CDR2 FQGNSA. The germline V and J ends were trimmed by 3 bases and 1 base, with 13 bases remaining between them.

There are a few counts of this clone. V is TRBV6-1 and J is TRBJ1-1; D is possibly TRBD1 (5 bases). CDR3 length: 14 residues. V lost 5 bases to trimming and J lost 7 bases, with 17 bases between them. From germline, CDR1 is MNHNS and CDR2 SASEGT. The CDR3 is CASSPMQGVDEAFF. The CDR3 DNA is TGTGCCAGCAGTCCCATGCAGGGAGTGGATGAAGCTTTCTTT.

V gene TRBV19 combines with J gene TRBJ2-7; a weak D match, TRBD2 (6 bases). V lost 4 bases to trimming and J lost 0 bases, with 10 bases between them. The CDR3 covers 14 residues. Germline V gives CDR1 LNHDA, CDR2 SQIVND (reference sequence). This chain's CDR3 is CASSRTKNSYEQYF. The CDR3 nucleotides read TGTGCCAGTAGTAGGACTAAAAACTCCTACGAGCAGTACTTC.